These 18 T cell receptor beta chains originate from one sample sequenced in a study of T cells in Graves' hyperthyroidism and ophthalmopathy. There were TCR beta CDR3 regions amplified from RNA transcripts. The study used the HTBI primer set for a first-round RT-PCR of the TCR CDR3. TCRdb itself ran the multiplex PCR reads through MiXCR, one entry per CDR3 protein. The sample holds about 760,000 distinct CDR3 sequences, roughly a third seen once. Sequenced input: blood. All receptors derive from a woman aged 40 to 50 with Graves' hyperthyroidism.

This chain uses TRBV6-6 with TRBJ1-1; D is unclear. Germline assignment: CDR1 MNHNY and CDR2 SVGAGI (reference sequence). The CDR3 has 14 residues. V dropped 11 bases and J dropped 4 bases, with 20 bases sitting between them. The CDR3 sequence is CAVALSGLGTEAFF. The CDR3 coding sequence is TGTGCCGTGGCCCTATCGGGGTTGGGCACTGAAGCTTTCTTT.

The chain uses TRBV7-2 and TRBJ1-3, with no clear D. Between the trimmed V and J ends, which lost 1 base and 0 bases, there was a span of 10 bases. Germline values: CDR1 SGHTA, CDR2 FQGNSA. This CDR3 contains 16 residues. The CDR3 protein is CASSLVLGGSGNTIYF. The CDR3 DNA reads TGTGCCAGCAGCTTAGTTTTGGGCGGCTCTGGAAACACCATATATTTT. Full variable domain (remainder filled in from reference TRBV7-2 and TRBJ1-3): GAGVSQSPSNKVTEKGKDVELRCDPISGHTALYWYRQSLGQGLEFLIYFQGNSAPDKSGLPSDRFSAERTGGSVSTLTIQRTQQEDSAVYLCASSLVLGGSGNTIYFGEGSWLTVV.

V usage is TRBV9 and J usage is TRBJ1-1; 9 bases match TRBD1. The CDR3 contains 13 residues. J gave up 11 bases and V 0 bases, and 5 bases lay outside the gene matches. Germline CDR1 reads SGDLS; CDR2 reads YYNGEE. The CDR3 region is CASSVGGQGKAFF. CDR3 in DNA: TGTGCCAGCAGCGTAGGGGGACAGGGCAAGGCTTTCTTT.

This clonotype was seen ten or more times. The chain links TRBV19 to TRBJ1-1; tentatively, D is TRBD1 (5 bases). V lost 5 bases to trimming and J lost 8 bases, with 15 bases between them. The CDR3 contains 13 residues. The germline CDR1 and CDR2 sequences are LNHDA and SQIVND (reference sequence). The CDR3 loop is CASSSVGDGEAFF. CDR3 nucleotide sequence: TGTGCCAGTAGTTCGGTTGGGGACGGCGAAGCTTTCTTT.

This clonotype appeared many times. The rearrangement joins TRBV7-9 to TRBJ1-1; D is ambiguous. The CDR3 extends over 14 amino acids. V lost 0 bases and J 4 bases, leaving 9 bases between the germline ends. Germline V gives CDR1 SEHNR, CDR2 FQNEAQ (reference sequence). The CDR3 sequence: CASSLARARTEAFF. CDR3 nucleotides: TGTGCCAGCAGCTTAGCGCGGGCGCGCACTGAAGCTTTCTTT.

This clonotype turned up a few times. This chain uses TRBV20-1 with TRBJ1-4; possibly TRBD1 for D (6 bases). The CDR3 has 16 amino acids. Germline lookup yields CDR1 DFQATT and CDR2 SNEGSKA (reference sequence). Trimming stripped 1 base from V and 7 bases from J, with 19 bases between. The CDR3 reads CSARALDSLILEKLFF. The CDR3 region has the DNA TGCAGTGCTAGAGCTCTGGACAGCCTTATACTTGAAAAACTGTTTTTT.

This clonotype showed up many times. The DNA of the CDR3 is TGTGCCATCTCTTCTCAAGGAAGGGTGAACACTGAAGCTTTCTTT. Its translation: CAISSQGRVNTEAFF. The chain joins TRBV10-3 to TRBJ1-1; D gene uncertain. Trimming took 8 bases from V and 0 from J, leaving 16 bases between them. The CDR3 loop spans 15 amino acids. Germline assignment: CDR1 ENHRY and CDR2 SYGVKD.

The chain joins TRBV6-6 to TRBJ2-6; weak D call: TRBD1 (5 bases). Per the germline V gene, CDR1 is MNHNY and CDR2 is SVGAGI (reference sequence). CDR3 length: 19 residues. The V end was cut by 6 bases, the J end by 0 bases, with 21 bases between. CDR3 nucleotide sequence: TGTGCCAGCAGCCAAGCTGGGTTCGGCAGGGACTCTGGGGCCAACGTCCTGACTTTC. This sequence encodes CASSQAGFGRDSGANVLTF.

A single count supports this clonotype. V gene TRBV2 combines with J gene TRBJ2-7, with D perhaps matching TRBD2 (6 bases). There are 17 residues in the CDR3. Germline V CDR1 and CDR2: SNHLY, FYNNEI. Trimming removed 5 bases at V and 0 bases at J, with 20 bases between. CDR3 loop: CASSNPLARDSSYEQYF. In DNA form, the CDR3 reads TGTGCCAGCAGTAATCCCCTAGCGCGTGACAGCTCCTACGAGCAGTACTTC.

This clonotype showed up many times. The rearrangement links TRBV29-1 to TRBJ2-6; the D is unclear. From germline, CDR1 is SQVTM and CDR2 ANQGSEA. V was trimmed by 6 bases and J by 4 bases, leaving 10 bases between them. This CDR3 contains 13 residues. CDR3 in amino acids: CSVPQAGANVLTF. The DNA for the CDR3 is TGCAGCGTCCCCCAGGCAGGGGCCAACGTCCTGACTTTC. The full variable domain, completed using reference TRBV29-1 and TRBJ2-6, is SAVISQKPSRDICQRGTSLTIQCQVDSQVTMMFWYRQQPGQSLTLIATANQGSEATYESGFVIDKFPISRPNLTFSTLTVSNMSPEDSSIYLCSVPQAGANVLTFGAGSRLTVL.

V and J are TRBV7-9 and TRBJ2-7; 8 bases match TRBD2. J lost 2 bases, V lost 6 bases, and 9 bases had no gene match. The CDR3 spans 15 residues. Germline V gene data show CDR1 as SEHNR and CDR2 as FQNEAQ (reference sequence). CDR3 in amino acids: CASRFTSGRTYEQYF. The DNA of the CDR3 is TGTGCCAGCAGGTTTACTAGCGGACGAACCTACGAGCAGTACTTC.

V and J are TRBV29-1 and TRBJ2-7; perhaps TRBD1 as D (6 bases). The CDR3 extends over 12 amino acids. Trimming pared 7 bases from V and 5 bases from J, leaving 15 bases between. The germline gives CDR1 SQVTM, CDR2 ANQGSEA. CDR3 region: CSGYREDNEQYF. The CDR3 DNA follows: TGCAGCGGCTACAGGGAAGACAACGAGCAGTACTTC.

The CDR3 here is CASMETGREKLFF. In DNA form, the CDR3 reads TGTGCCAGCATGGAAACGGGGCGCGAAAAACTGTTTTTT. This chain links TRBV13 with TRBJ1-4; a weak D match, TRBD1 (5 bases). Trimming removed 7 bases from V and 8 bases from J, with 14 bases in between. This CDR3 is 13 amino acids long. Germline values: CDR1 PRHDT, CDR2 FYEKMQ (reference sequence).

This clonotype was recorded a few times. The chain carries TRBV6-5 and TRBJ1-1; D is perhaps TRBD1 (5 bases). The V and J ends lost 6 bases and 11 bases respectively, with 16 bases between them. In germline, CDR1 is MNHEY, CDR2 SVGAGI. The CDR3 covers 12 residues. For the CDR3, the DNA is TGTGCCAGCAGACCCTCAGGGCCCGGGGCTTTCTTT. It translates to CASRPSGPGAFF.

There are a few counts of this clonotype. The V gene is TRBV24-1, the J gene TRBJ2-1, with 10 bases fitting TRBD1. The CDR3 contains 14 residues. V was clipped by 8 bases and J by 7 bases; unmatched bases: 7. Germline CDR1 KGHDR, CDR2 SFDVKD. In nucleotides, the CDR3 is TGTGCCACCAAAGGGACAGGGGACCGGAATGAGCAGTTCTTC. Amino acid sequence: CATKGTGDRNEQFF.

This clonotype was recorded a few times. The chain employs TRBV7-2 and TRBJ1-2; 8 bases map to TRBD1. The length of the CDR3 is 16 residues. Germline V lookup: CDR1 SGHTA, CDR2 FQGNSA. V gave up 4 bases and J gave up 2 bases; unmatched junction bases: 9. CDR3 region: CASSYGQGALNYGYTF. CDR3 DNA: TGTGCCAGCAGCTACGGACAGGGTGCTTTAAACTATGGCTACACCTTC. Full variable domain (outside the CDR3, taken from reference TRBV7-2 and TRBJ1-2): GAGVSQSPSNKVTEKGKDVELRCDPISGHTALYWYRQSLGQGLEFLIYFQGNSAPDKSGLPSDRFSAERTGGSVSTLTIQRTQQEDSAVYLCASSYGQGALNYGYTFGSGTRLTVV.

This sequence joins TRBV6-5 and TRBJ1-5, with 8 bases identical to TRBD1. Germline V gene lookup returns CDR1 MNHEY and CDR2 SVGAGI. CDR3 length equals 15 residues. V lost 7 bases and J lost 7; bases outside the gene matches: 12. CDR3 sequence: CASTYDRGGKQPQHF. Written as DNA, the CDR3 is TGTGCCAGCACCTACGACAGGGGTGGAAAACAGCCCCAGCATTTT.

This clonotype was seen many times. This chain joins TRBV2 and TRBJ1-2; 10 bases align to TRBD1. The ends lost 4 bases at V and 8 bases at J; junction bases unmatched: 10. Germline assignment: CDR1 SNHLY and CDR2 FYNNEI. The CDR3 extends over 15 amino acids. Written as DNA, the CDR3 is TGTGCCAGCAGTGCCCGACAGGGGGCATGGGGAGGCTACACCTTC. It yields the protein CASSARQGAWGGYTF.